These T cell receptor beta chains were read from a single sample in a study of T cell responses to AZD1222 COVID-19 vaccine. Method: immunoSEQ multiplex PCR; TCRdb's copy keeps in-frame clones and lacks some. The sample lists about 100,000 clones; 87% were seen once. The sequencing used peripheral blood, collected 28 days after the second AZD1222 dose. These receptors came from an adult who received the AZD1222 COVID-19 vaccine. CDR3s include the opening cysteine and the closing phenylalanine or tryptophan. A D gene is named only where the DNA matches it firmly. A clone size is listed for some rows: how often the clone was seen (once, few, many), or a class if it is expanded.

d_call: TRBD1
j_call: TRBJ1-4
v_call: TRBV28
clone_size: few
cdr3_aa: CASRSAGQGVWSQEKLFF
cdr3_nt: TGTGCCAGCAGGTCGGCGGGACAGGGTGTTTGGTCGCAGGAAAAACTGTTTTTT

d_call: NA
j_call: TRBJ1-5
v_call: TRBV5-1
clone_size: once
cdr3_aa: CASSSGTAQPQHF
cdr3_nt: TGCGCCAGCAGTTCCGGGACGGCTCAGCCCCAGCATTTT

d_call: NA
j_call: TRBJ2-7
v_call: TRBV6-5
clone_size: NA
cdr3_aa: CASSYSTYSYEQYF
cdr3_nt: TGTGCCAGCAGTTACTCAACCTATTCCTACGAGCAGTACTTC

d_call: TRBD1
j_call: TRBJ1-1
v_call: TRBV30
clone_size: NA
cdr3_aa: CATEGGQGGRNTEAFF
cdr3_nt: TGTGCCACCGAGGGGGGACAGGGGGGGAGGAACACTGAAGCTTTCTTT

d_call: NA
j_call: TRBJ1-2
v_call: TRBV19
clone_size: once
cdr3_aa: CASSIERAPVLGYTF
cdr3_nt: TGTGCCAGTAGTATAGAGCGGGCGCCGGTCCTTGGCTACACCTTC

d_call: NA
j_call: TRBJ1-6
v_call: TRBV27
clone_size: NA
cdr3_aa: CASSPRVYNSPLHF
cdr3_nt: TGTGCCAGCAGTCCGCGGGTTTATAATTCACCCCTCCACTTT

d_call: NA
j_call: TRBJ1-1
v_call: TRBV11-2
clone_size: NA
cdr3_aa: CASSLGMNTEAFF
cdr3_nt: TGTGCCAGCAGCTTAGGAATGAACACTGAAGCTTTCTTT

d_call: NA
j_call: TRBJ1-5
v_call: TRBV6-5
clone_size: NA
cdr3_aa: CASMVNSNQPQHF
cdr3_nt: TGTGCCAGCATGGTGAATAGCAATCAGCCCCAGCATTTT

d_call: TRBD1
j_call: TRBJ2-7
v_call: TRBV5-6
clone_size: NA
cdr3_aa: CASSWDRVDEQYF
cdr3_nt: TGTGCCAGCAGCTGGGACAGGGTCGACGAGCAGTACTTC

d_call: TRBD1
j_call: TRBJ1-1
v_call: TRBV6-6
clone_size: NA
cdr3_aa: CASSRVLEDRYTVSIHGDTEAFF
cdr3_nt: TGTGCCAGCAGTCGCGTTTTGGAGGACAGGTACACTGTGTCTATACACGGGGACACTGAAGCTTTCTTT

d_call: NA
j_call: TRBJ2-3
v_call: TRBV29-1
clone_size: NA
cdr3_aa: CSVAITSTDTQYF
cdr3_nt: TGCAGCGTCGCGATTACTAGCACAGATACGCAGTATTTT

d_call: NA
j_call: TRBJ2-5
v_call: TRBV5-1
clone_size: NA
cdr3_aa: CASSAQETQYF
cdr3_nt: TGCGCCAGCAGCGCCCAAGAGACCCAGTACTTC

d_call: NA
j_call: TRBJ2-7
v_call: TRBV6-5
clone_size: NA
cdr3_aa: CATGYDREQYF
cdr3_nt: TGTGCCACCGGATATGACCGCGAGCAGTACTTC

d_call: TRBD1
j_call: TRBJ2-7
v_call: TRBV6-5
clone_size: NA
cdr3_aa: CASSATRGYEQYF
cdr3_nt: TGTGCCAGCAGCGCAACCAGGGGGTACGAGCAGTACTTC

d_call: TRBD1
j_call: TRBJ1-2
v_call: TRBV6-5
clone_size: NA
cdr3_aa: CASGGTGNRGPGYTF
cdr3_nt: TGTGCCAGCGGCGGGACCGGGAACAGGGGGCCGGGCTACACCTTC

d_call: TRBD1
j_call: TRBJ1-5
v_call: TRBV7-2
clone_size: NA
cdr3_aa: CASSFGVGGLNQPQHF
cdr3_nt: TGTGCCAGCAGCTTCGGGGTAGGGGGCCTCAATCAGCCCCAGCATTTT

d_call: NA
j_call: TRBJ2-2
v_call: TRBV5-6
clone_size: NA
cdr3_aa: CASSFPYGGELFF
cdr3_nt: TGTGCCAGCAGCTTCCCATATGGCGGGGAGCTGTTTTTT

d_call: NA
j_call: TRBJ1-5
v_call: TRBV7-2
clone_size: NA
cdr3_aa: CASSLLADQPQHF
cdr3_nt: TGTGCCAGCAGCTTATTAGCGGATCAGCCCCAGCATTTT

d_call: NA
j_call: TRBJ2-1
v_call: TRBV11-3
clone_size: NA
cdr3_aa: CASSLGHTYNEQFF
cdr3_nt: TGTGCCAGCAGCTTAGGGCACACCTACAATGAGCAGTTCTTC

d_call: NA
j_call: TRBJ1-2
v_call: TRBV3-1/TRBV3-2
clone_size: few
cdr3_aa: CASSQEEGYGYTF
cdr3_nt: TGTGCCAGCAGCCAAGAAGAGGGCTATGGCTACACCTTC

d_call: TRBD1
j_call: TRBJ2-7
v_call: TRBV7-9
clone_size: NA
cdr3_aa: CASRYQGDYEQYF
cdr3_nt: TGTGCCAGCAGGTACCAGGGGGACTACGAGCAGTACTTC

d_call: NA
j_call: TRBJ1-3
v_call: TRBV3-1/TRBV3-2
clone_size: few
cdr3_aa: CASSQGGGNTIYF
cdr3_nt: TGTGCCAGCAGCCAAGGGGGAGGAAACACCATATATTTT

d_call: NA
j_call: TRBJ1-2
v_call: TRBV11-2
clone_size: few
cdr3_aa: CASSLQIYGYTF
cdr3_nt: TGTGCCAGCAGCTTGCAGATCTATGGCTACACCTTC

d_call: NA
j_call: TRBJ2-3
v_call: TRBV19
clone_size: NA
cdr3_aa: CASSMGRASTDTQYF
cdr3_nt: TGTGCCAGTAGTATGGGCAGGGCTAGCACAGATACGCAGTATTTT

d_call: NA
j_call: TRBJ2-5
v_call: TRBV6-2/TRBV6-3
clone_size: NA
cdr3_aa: CASSHQWGQYF
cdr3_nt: TGTGCCAGCAGCCACCAGTGGGGCCAGTACTTC

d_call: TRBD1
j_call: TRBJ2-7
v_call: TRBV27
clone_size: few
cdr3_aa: CASSRGQGNEQYF
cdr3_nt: TGTGCCAGCAGTAGGGGGCAGGGTAACGAGCAGTACTTC

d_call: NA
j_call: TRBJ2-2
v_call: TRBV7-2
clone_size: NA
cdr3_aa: CASSLAPGYAGELFF
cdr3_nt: TGTGCCAGCAGCTTAGCGCCAGGGTACGCCGGGGAGCTGTTTTTT

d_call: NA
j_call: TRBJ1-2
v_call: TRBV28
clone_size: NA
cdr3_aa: CASSSVGYTF
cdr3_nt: TGTGCCAGCAGTTCTGTTGGCTACACCTTC

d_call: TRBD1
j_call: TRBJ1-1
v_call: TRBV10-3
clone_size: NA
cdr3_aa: CAISVQGGFATEAFF
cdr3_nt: TGTGCCATCAGTGTACAAGGGGGCTTCGCCACTGAAGCTTTCTTT

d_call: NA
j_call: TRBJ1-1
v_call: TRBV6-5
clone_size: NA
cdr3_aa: CASSYSGAPGEAFF
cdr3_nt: TGTGCCAGCAGTTACTCTGGGGCCCCGGGTGAAGCTTTCTTT

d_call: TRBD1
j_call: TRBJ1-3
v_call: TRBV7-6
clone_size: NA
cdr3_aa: CASSLGTATHSGNTIYF
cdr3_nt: TGTGCCAGCAGCTTGGGGACAGCTACACACTCTGGAAACACCATATATTTT

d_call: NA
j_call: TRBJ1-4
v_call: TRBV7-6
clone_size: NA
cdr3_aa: CASSLESAKGEKLFF
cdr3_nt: TGTGCCAGCAGCTTAGAGTCAGCTAAAGGAGAAAAACTGTTTTTT

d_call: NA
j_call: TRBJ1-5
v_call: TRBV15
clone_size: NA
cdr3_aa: CATSRERTVNQPQHF
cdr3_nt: TGTGCCACCAGCAGAGAGCGGACAGTCAATCAGCCCCAGCATTTT

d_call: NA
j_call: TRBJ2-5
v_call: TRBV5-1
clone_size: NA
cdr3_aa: CASTRAGFQETQYF
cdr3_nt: TGCGCCAGCACTAGAGCAGGGTTCCAAGAGACCCAGTACTTC

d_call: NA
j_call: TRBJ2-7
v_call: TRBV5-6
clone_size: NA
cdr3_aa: CASSLVDTHEQYF
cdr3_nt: TGTGCCAGCAGCTTGGTGGACACCCACGAGCAGTACTTC

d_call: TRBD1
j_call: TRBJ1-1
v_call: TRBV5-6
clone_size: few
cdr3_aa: CASSRGTGGAEAFF
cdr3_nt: TGTGCCAGCAGCCGGGGGACAGGAGGGGCTGAAGCTTTCTTT

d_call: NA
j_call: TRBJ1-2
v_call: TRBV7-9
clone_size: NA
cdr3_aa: CASSLGEGNYGYTF
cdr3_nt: TGTGCCAGCAGCTTAGGAGAGGGAAACTATGGCTACACCTTC

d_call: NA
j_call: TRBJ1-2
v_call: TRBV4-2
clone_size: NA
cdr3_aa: CASSQDNGFDYTF
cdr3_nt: TGTGCCAGCAGCCAAGATAACGGGTTTGACTACACCTTC

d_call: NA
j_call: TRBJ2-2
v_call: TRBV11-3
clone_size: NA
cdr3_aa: CASSLGQTGELFF
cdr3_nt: TGTGCCAGCAGCTTAGGCCAAACCGGGGAGCTGTTTTTT

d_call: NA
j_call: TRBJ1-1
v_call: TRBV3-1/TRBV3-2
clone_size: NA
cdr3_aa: CASSPHHGDAEAFF
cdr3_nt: TGTGCCAGCAGCCCCCACCACGGAGACGCTGAAGCTTTCTTT

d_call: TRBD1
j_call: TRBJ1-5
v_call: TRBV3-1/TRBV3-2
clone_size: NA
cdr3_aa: CASRDTGTGGNQPQHF
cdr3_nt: TGTGCCAGCAGGGACACCGGGACAGGGGGCAATCAGCCCCAGCATTTT

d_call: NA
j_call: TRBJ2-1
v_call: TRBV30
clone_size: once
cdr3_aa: CAWTVYNEQFF
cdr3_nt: TGTGCCTGGACCGTATACAATGAGCAGTTCTTC

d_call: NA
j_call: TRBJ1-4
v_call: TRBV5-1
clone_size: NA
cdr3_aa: CASSLGTENEKLFF
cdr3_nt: TGCGCCAGCAGCTTGGGAACAGAGAATGAAAAACTGTTTTTT

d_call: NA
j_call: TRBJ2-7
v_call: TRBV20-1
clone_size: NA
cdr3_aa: CSASPPNSYEQYF
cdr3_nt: TGCAGTGCTAGTCCACCGAACTCCTACGAGCAGTACTTC

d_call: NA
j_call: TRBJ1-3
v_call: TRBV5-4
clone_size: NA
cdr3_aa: CASSPPNSGNTIYF
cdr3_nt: TGTGCCAGCAGCCCCCCCAACTCTGGAAACACCATATATTTT

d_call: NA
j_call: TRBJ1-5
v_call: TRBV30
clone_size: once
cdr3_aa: CAWSPDGNQPQHF
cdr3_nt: TGTGCCTGGAGTCCGGACGGTAATCAGCCCCAGCATTTT

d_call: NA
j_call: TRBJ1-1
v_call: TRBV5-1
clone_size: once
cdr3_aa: CASSFGQPLNTEAFF
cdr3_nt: TGCGCCAGCAGCTTCGGACAGCCCCTGAACACTGAAGCTTTCTTT

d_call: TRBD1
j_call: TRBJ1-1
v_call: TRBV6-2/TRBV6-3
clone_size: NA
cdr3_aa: CASSYGTGRDFF
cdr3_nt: TGTGCCAGCAGTTACGGGACAGGGAGGGATTTCTTT

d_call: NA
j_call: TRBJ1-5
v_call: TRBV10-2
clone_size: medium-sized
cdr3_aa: CASSEGGAGLRPQHF
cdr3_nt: TGCGCCAGCAGTGAGGGGGGGGCAGGGCTCCGGCCCCAGCATTTT

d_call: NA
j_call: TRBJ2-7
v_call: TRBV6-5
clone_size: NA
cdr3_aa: CASVPSPQGGYEQYF
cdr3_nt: TGTGCCAGCGTACCTTCCCCACAGGGCGGCTACGAGCAGTACTTC

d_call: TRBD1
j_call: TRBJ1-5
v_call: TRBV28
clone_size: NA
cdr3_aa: CASSPQGLSNQPQHF
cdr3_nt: TGTGCCAGCAGTCCACAGGGGCTAAGCAATCAGCCCCAGCATTTT

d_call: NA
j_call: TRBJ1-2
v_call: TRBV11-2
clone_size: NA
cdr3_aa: CASSPARSYGYTF
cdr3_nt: TGTGCCAGCAGCCCAGCGCGGAGCTATGGCTACACCTTC

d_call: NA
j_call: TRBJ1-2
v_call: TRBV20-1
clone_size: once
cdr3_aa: CSASFQGGGYTF
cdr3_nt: TGCAGTGCTAGTTTTCAGGGAGGGGGCTACACCTTC

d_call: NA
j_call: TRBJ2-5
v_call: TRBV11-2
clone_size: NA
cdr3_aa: CASSLAAFQETQYF
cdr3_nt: TGTGCCAGCAGCTTAGCAGCCTTCCAAGAGACCCAGTACTTC

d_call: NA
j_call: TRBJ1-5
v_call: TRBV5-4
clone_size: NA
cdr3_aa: CASSLEGQPQHF
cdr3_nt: TGTGCCAGCAGCTTGGAGGGTCAGCCCCAGCATTTT